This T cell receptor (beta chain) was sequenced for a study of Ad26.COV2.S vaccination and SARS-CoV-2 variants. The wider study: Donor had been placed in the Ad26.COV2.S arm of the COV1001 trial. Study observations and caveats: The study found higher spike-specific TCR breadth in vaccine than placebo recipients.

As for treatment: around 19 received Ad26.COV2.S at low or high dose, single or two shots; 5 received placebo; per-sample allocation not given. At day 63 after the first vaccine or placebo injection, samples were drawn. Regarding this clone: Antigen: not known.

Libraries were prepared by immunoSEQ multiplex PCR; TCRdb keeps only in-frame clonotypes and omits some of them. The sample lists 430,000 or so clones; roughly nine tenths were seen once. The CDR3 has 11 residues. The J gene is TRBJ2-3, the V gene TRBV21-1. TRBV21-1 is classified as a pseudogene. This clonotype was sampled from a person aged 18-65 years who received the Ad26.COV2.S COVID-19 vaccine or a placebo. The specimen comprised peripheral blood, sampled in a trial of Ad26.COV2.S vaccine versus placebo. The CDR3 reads CALHQTDTQYF. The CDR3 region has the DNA TGTGCCCTACACCAAACAGATACGCAGTATTTT.